This T cell receptor (beta chain) appears in the sequencing data of a study of cytomegalovirus exposure and HLA in healthy donors. Looking at the study overall: HLA-typed donors were the source of around 77 million unique TCRs held in an early data release. Findings and caveats of the study: Being productive about 87% or about 30% of the time was typical of most TCR beta V segments in an earlier analysis. Some V segments (TRBV6-2 and TRBV6-3 among them) were excluded as indistinguishable.

Vbeta (60) and Jbeta (13) primers were used in the PCR. TCRdb's copy holds only in-frame clones and misses some; the assay was immunoSEQ multiplex PCR. Among over 150,000 clones listed, approximately 73% were seen once. Germline trimming cut 3 bases from V and 5 bases from J; bases unmatched to any gene: 5. The CDR3 is 14 residues long. Germline V gives CDR1 MNHNY, CDR2 SVGAGI (reference sequence). Healthy donors of bone marrow made up the group. A remark on this clone: Its antigen is currently unknown.

Sequencing used PBMCs. This receptor was identified in a woman aged 18-29 years in good health and CMV-seropositive. This chain connects TRBV6-6 to TRBJ1-1, with 8 positions matching TRBD1. The CDR3 region has the DNA TGTGCCAGCAGTTATTCGACAGGGGAGACTGAAGCTTTCTTT. It is translated as CASSYSTGETEAFF.